Below are 32 T cell receptor beta chains sequenced from a single sample in a study of PD-L1 blockade in urothelial cancer. Method: immunoSEQ multiplex PCR; TCRdb's copy keeps in-frame clones and lacks some. The sample has roughly 39,000 clones; 80% to 90% are singletons. This specimen consisted of PBMCs, obtained around atezolizumab (anti-PD-L1) treatment. The receptor source for this set is a man aged 60-69 years with urothelial cancer.

This clone turned up a few times. The V and J genes are TRBV7-3 and TRBJ2-2, with TRBD2 matching over 9 bases. The junction had 5 bases not matched to a gene; V was cut back by 5 bases and J by 1 base. Germline CDR1 and CDR2: SGHTA and FQGTGA. The CDR3 has 16 residues. CDR3 bases: TGTGCCAGCAGCCCGAGCGGGGGGAGGAACACCGGGGAGCTGTTTTTT. Its translation is CASSPSGGRNTGELFF.

This chain links TRBV7-2 with TRBJ1-1; no clear D. Per the germline V gene, CDR1 is SGHTA and CDR2 is FQGNSA. V lost 1 base to trimming and J lost 0 bases, with 9 bases between them. The CDR3 covers 15 residues. In nucleotides, the CDR3 is TGTGCCAGCAGCTTAGGCGGCCTCATGAACACTGAAGCTTTCTTT. Its protein product is CASSLGGLMNTEAFF.

The chain couples TRBV2 to TRBJ2-7; tentative D call: TRBD1 (6 bases). V was cut by 7 bases and J by 5 bases, with 12 bases left in between. The CDR3 runs 12 residues. From germline, CDR1 is SNHLY and CDR2 FYNNEI. The CDR3 sequence: CASNTRGHEQYF. For the CDR3, the DNA is TGTGCCAGCAATACCAGGGGCCACGAGCAGTACTTC.

The rearrangement uses TRBV18 and TRBJ1-5; D unclear. This CDR3 has 15 amino acids. V was trimmed by 5 bases and J by 6 bases, leaving 17 bases between them. Germline V gene lookup returns CDR1 KGHSH and CDR2 LQKENI. The CDR3 sequence: CASSSNSGIAQPQHF. The CDR3 DNA follows: TGTGCCAGCTCATCAAACTCGGGGATCGCTCAGCCCCAGCATTTT.

The chain is built from TRBV18 and TRBJ1-2; the match to TRBD1 covers 8 bases. The CDR3 length is 15 residues. V lost 4 bases and J lost 4; bases outside the gene matches: 8. The germline V gene has CDR1 KGHSH and CDR2 LQKENI. CDR3 in DNA: TGTGCCAGCTCACTTGGACAGGGAGTCGCCTATGGCTACACCTTC. Translation: CASSLGQGVAYGYTF. Filled out from reference TRBV18 and TRBJ1-2, the complete variable domain reads NAGVMQNPRHLVRRRGQEARLRCSPMKGHSHVYWYRQLPEEGLKFMVYLQKENIIDESGMPKERFSAEFPKEGPSILRIQQVVRGDSAAYFCASSLGQGVAYGYTFGSGTRLTVV.

The rearrangement links TRBV13 to TRBJ2-7, with a possible D match to TRBD2 (6 bases). Looked up from germline, CDR1 is PRHDT and CDR2 is FYEKMQ (reference sequence). Trimming pared 8 bases from V and 0 bases from J, leaving 17 bases between. The CDR3 sequence is 15 residues long. The CDR3 DNA is TGTGCCAGCGGTCCCTCCGACGGGAGCTCCTACGAGCAGTACTTC. This gives the protein CASGPSDGSSYEQYF.

The chain combines TRBV27 with TRBJ2-2; TRBD2 matches at 11 bases. CDR3 size: 17 residues. Germline V gene data show CDR1 as MNHEY and CDR2 as SMNVEV (reference sequence). Unmatched junction bases numbered 5, after V lost 5 bases and J lost 0 bases. CDR3 sequence (DNA): TGTGCCAGCAGTCCAAGACTAGCGGGATCGAACACCGGGGAGCTGTTTTTT. Translated: CASSPRLAGSNTGELFF.

The chain is built from TRBV28 and TRBJ2-2; D is unclear. CDR3 length: 16 residues. CDR1 is MDHEN and CDR2 is SYDVKM in the germline V gene. V was trimmed by 6 bases and J by 0 bases, leaving 14 bases between them. This CDR3 is CASSYDLPANTGELFF. In nucleotides, the CDR3 is TGTGCCAGCAGCTATGATCTCCCCGCGAACACCGGGGAGCTGTTTTTT.

The CDR3 coding sequence is TGTGCCAGCAGCGACAGGGGTACCTATGGCTACACCTTC. Translated, it gives CASSDRGTYGYTF. The chain couples TRBV2 to TRBJ1-2; 8 positions agree with TRBD1. The J segment lost 4 bases and the V segment lost 6 bases, leaving 4 bases of the junction unmatched. The CDR3 sequence is 13 residues long. Per the germline V gene, CDR1 is SNHLY and CDR2 is FYNNEI.

The chain carries TRBV5-1 and TRBJ2-1, with D perhaps matching TRBD1 (6 bases). The CDR3 is made up of 12 amino acids. V lost 0 bases, J lost 8 bases, and 6 bases lay in between. The germline CDR1 and CDR2 sequences are SGHRS and YFSETQ. DNA of the CDR3: TGCGCCAGCAGCTTGGAGGGGGATGAGCAGTTCTTC. This sequence encodes CASSLEGDEQFF.

The chain couples TRBV6-5 to TRBJ2-6; no clear D gene. V lost 0 bases and J lost 4, with 4 bases in between. The CDR3 runs to 14 residues. Looked up from germline, CDR1 is MNHEY and CDR2 is SVGAGI. The CDR3 sequence is CASSYSYGANVLTF. CDR3 sequence (DNA): TGTGCCAGCAGTTACTCCTACGGGGCCAACGTCCTGACTTTC.

In nucleotides, the CDR3 is TGTGCCAGCGGGGGGACGGGAAACACCATATATTTT. It yields the protein CASGGTGNTIYF. The chain uses TRBV6-5 and TRBJ1-3, with D possibly being TRBD1 (5 bases). V gave up 8 bases and J gave up 4 bases, with 9 bases separating them. The CDR3 has 12 residues. The germline V gene encodes CDR1 MNHEY and CDR2 SVGAGI.

The chain links TRBV4-1 to TRBJ1-3, with a possible D match to TRBD1 (5 bases). The V end lost 0 bases, the J end lost 3 bases, and 9 bases lay between the germline ends. The CDR3 loop spans 15 amino acids. Looked up from germline, CDR1 is MGHRA and CDR2 is YSYEKL. CDR3 protein: CASSQEWGLGNTIYF. CDR3 bases: TGCGCCAGCAGCCAAGAATGGGGACTTGGAAACACCATATATTTT.

This sequence joins TRBV6-4 and TRBJ1-6, with 8 bases that match TRBD1. The CDR3 length is 15 residues. In germline, CDR1 is MRHNA, CDR2 SNTAGT. The trim removed 6 bases at V and 5 bases at J, leaving 6 bases unmatched. The CDR3 sequence is CASSAGQGDNSPLHF. The CDR3 region has the DNA TGTGCCAGCAGCGCCGGACAGGGAGATAATTCACCCCTCCACTTT.

The chain employs TRBV30 and TRBJ1-2; D unclear. Trimming took 2 bases from V and 4 from J, leaving 11 bases between them. There are 13 residues in the CDR3. CDR1 and CDR2 (germline): GTSNPN, SVGIG (reference sequence). The CDR3 region is CAWSPMGSYGYTF. The CDR3 nucleotides read TGTGCCTGGAGTCCTATGGGGAGCTATGGCTACACCTTC.

CDR3 bases: TGCGCCAGCAGCCCCGGACAGAGCTACGAGCAGTACTTC. It codes for CASSPGQSYEQYF. V is TRBV4-1 and J is TRBJ2-7; tentatively, D is TRBD1 (6 bases). The CDR3 has 13 amino acids. Germline V CDR1 and CDR2: MGHRA, YSYEKL. V lost 4 bases to trimming and J lost 3 bases, with 10 bases between them.

The V and J genes are TRBV7-9 and TRBJ1-1; 10 bases agree with TRBD1. CDR3 length equals 15 residues. Unmatched junction bases numbered 6, after V lost 5 bases and J lost 3 bases. Germline CDR1 and CDR2: SEHNR and FQNEAQ (reference sequence). This chain's CDR3 is CASSADRGRDTEAFF. In DNA form, the CDR3 reads TGTGCCAGCAGCGCCGACAGGGGGCGGGACACTGAAGCTTTCTTT.

The CDR3 region has the DNA TGTGCCAGCTCGCAGACAGGGGGGCTTGGCTACACCTTC. It translates to CASSQTGGLGYTF. The chain employs TRBV18 and TRBJ1-2; the match to TRBD1 covers 9 bases. The germline CDR1 and CDR2 sequences are KGHSH and LQKENI. The CDR3 spans 13 residues. Losses at the gene ends were 6 bases for V and 7 bases for J; bases not matched to a gene: 6.

The chain joins TRBV6-6 to TRBJ1-2, with 7 bases fitting TRBD1. This CDR3 contains 16 residues. The junction had 11 bases not matched to a gene; V was cut back by 6 bases and J by 1 base. Germline V gives CDR1 MNHNY, CDR2 SVGAGI (reference sequence). The CDR3 DNA follows: TGTGCCAGCAGCCATAGGCGGGACAGCCTTAACTATGGCTACACCTTC. It yields the protein CASSHRRDSLNYGYTF.

The chain recombines TRBV27 with TRBJ2-1; the match to TRBD2 covers 10 bases. The CDR3 runs 15 residues. Germline V lookup: CDR1 MNHEY, CDR2 SMNVEV (reference sequence). V lost 3 bases and J lost 8; bases outside the gene matches: 7. As DNA, the CDR3 is TGTGCCAGCAGTTTCCAGCGGGGGGGCCGCGATGAGCAGTTCTTC. This gives the protein CASSFQRGGRDEQFF.

The table lists this clone with a few counts. The gene calls are TRBV19 and TRBJ1-2, with 7 nucleotides matching TRBD1. Unmatched junction bases numbered 9, after V lost 4 bases and J lost 7 bases. Germline V gene sequence: CDR1 LNHDA, CDR2 SQIVND (reference sequence). There are 14 residues in the CDR3. The CDR3 here is CASSTLTGSAGYTF. The CDR3 DNA reads TGTGCCAGTAGTACTCTGACAGGGTCGGCTGGCTACACCTTC.

The chain combines TRBV19 with TRBJ1-6; maybe TRBD1 (5 bases). Per the germline V gene, CDR1 is LNHDA and CDR2 is SQIVND (reference sequence). This CDR3 is 15 amino acids long. V dropped 5 bases and J dropped 7 bases, with 15 bases sitting between them. CDR3 coding DNA: TGTGCCAGTAGTGTCGAGACAGATTTAAATTCACCCCTCCACTTT. It yields the protein CASSVETDLNSPLHF.

The V gene is TRBV5-6, the J gene TRBJ1-1; D gene unclear. Trimming cost V 4 bases and J 5 bases, with 12 bases left between them. Looked up from germline, CDR1 is SGHDT and CDR2 is YYEEEE. This CDR3 spans 13 amino acids. The CDR3 sequence: CASSLRLVTEAFF. As DNA, the CDR3 is TGTGCCAGCAGCCTCCGACTAGTAACTGAAGCTTTCTTT.

This clone has just one count. The chain couples TRBV7-9 to TRBJ2-7; TRBD1 aligns across 7 bases. Germline V gene lookup returns CDR1 SEHNR and CDR2 FQNEAQ (reference sequence). This CDR3 is built from 15 residues. The ends lost 6 bases at V and 0 bases at J; junction bases unmatched: 8. In DNA, the CDR3 is TGTGCCAGCAGTGGGGACAGCCAGAGCTCCTACGAGCAGTACTTC. Translation: CASSGDSQSSYEQYF.

The chain links TRBV5-1 to TRBJ2-7; TRBD2 aligns across 11 bases. The V gene's germline CDR1 is SGHRS and CDR2 YFSETQ. The length of the CDR3 is 15 residues. The V gene end was trimmed by 5 bases and the J gene end by 1 base; junction bases not matched to a gene: 5. In DNA form, the CDR3 reads TGCGCCAGCAGGGAGGGGACTAGCGGTTCCTACGAGCAGTACTTC. Translated: CASREGTSGSYEQYF. Based on the CDR3 plus reference TRBV5-1 and TRBJ2-7, the full variable domain is KAGVTQTPRYLIKTRGQQVTLSCSPISGHRSVSWYQQTPGQGLQFLFEYFSETQRNKGNFPGRFSGRQFSNSRSEMNVSTLELGDSALYLCASREGTSGSYEQYFGPGTRLTVT.

V and J are TRBV9 and TRBJ2-3, with 14 bases identical to TRBD2. Germline V gene sequence: CDR1 SGDLS, CDR2 YYNGEE. V lost 4 bases and J lost 4; bases outside the gene matches: 8. CDR3 length: 17 residues. The CDR3 sequence: CASSPGTSGSAADTQYF. In DNA form, the CDR3 reads TGTGCCAGCAGCCCCGGGACTAGCGGGAGTGCGGCAGATACGCAGTATTTT.

The chain couples TRBV5-1 to TRBJ2-7, with a weak D call TRBD2 (5 bases). This CDR3 spans 14 amino acids. Germline V lookup: CDR1 SGHRS, CDR2 YFSETQ. The V and J ends lost 4 bases and 2 bases respectively, with 13 bases between them. The CDR3 sequence: CASSVGSSTYEQYF. CDR3 coding DNA: TGCGCCAGCAGCGTTGGGTCTAGCACCTACGAGCAGTACTTC.

The chain links TRBV6-6 to TRBJ2-7, with D tentatively TRBD1 (5 bases). Looked up from germline, CDR1 is MNHNY and CDR2 is SVGAGI (reference sequence). There are 13 residues in the CDR3. V was shortened by 2 bases and J by 3 bases, with 8 bases between the two germline ends. The CDR3, as DNA: TGTGCCAGCAGTTACGGACACTACTACGAGCAGTACTTC. Translated: CASSYGHYYEQYF.

The chain couples TRBV2 to TRBJ2-1; 8 nucleotides match TRBD2. Trimming at V came to 3 bases and at J to 7 bases, leaving 14 bases not matched to a gene. CDR1 and CDR2 (germline): SNHLY, FYNNEI. This CDR3 has 17 residues. CDR3: CASSDVSGGNLGNEQFF. The CDR3 bases are TGTGCCAGCAGTGACGTGAGCGGGGGAAACCTCGGGAATGAGCAGTTCTTC.

This clone has just one count. In DNA form, the CDR3 reads TGCGCCAGCAGCCAATCAGGGGGCGGTAACATTCAGTACTTC. This sequence encodes CASSQSGGGNIQYF. The chain recombines TRBV4-3 with TRBJ2-4; TRBD1 agrees at 8 bases. V gave up 2 bases and J gave up 7 bases; unmatched junction bases: 4. This CDR3 has 14 amino acids. Germline CDR1 is LGHNA and CDR2 is YSLEER.

The genes are TRBV9 and TRBJ1-2; perhaps TRBD1 as D (6 bases). The ends were cut back, 1 base at V and 6 bases at J, with 22 bases in the middle. The CDR3 length is 17 residues. The germline V gene encodes CDR1 SGDLS and CDR2 YYNGEE. This chain's CDR3 is CASSVTPDRPLADGYTF. The DNA for the CDR3 is TGTGCCAGCAGCGTAACTCCAGACAGGCCGCTGGCGGATGGCTACACCTTC.

The chain employs TRBV28 and TRBJ2-7, with TRBD2 as a possible D gene (6 bases). There are 11 residues in the CDR3. With 8 bases removed from V and 7 bases from J, the gap between germline ends came to 12 bases. Germline loops: CDR1 MDHEN, CDR2 SYDVKM. For the CDR3, the DNA is TGTGCCAGCGCACGGGAGTGGGAGCAGTACTTC. Its protein is CASAREWEQYF. The full variable domain, in which reference TRBV28 and TRBJ2-7 provide the parts outside the CDR3, is DVKVTQSSRYLVKRTGEKVFLECVQDMDHENMFWYRQDPGLGLRLIYFSYDVKMKEKGDIPEGYSVSREKKERFSLILESASTNQTSMYLCASAREWEQYFGPGTRLTVT.